One sample yielded the 7 T cell receptor beta chains listed below, sequenced in a study of T cells in Graves' hyperthyroidism and ophthalmopathy. Researchers took RNA transcripts and amplified the TCR beta CDR3 regions from them. During a first-round RT-PCR of the TCR CDR3, the HTBI primer set was used. TCRdb ran MiXCR on the multiplex PCR reads and lists one entry per CDR3 protein. The repertoire has hundreds of thousands of distinct CDR3 sequences, about 20% of them found once; the top ten carry over 45%. The sample comprised blood. The receptors here all came from a man aged 35 to 55 with Graves' ophthalmopathy.

The genes are TRBV30 and TRBJ2-2; D uncertain. This CDR3 is 14 amino acids long. Between the trimmed V and J ends, which lost 0 bases and 2 bases, there was a span of 7 bases. Germline V gene sequence: CDR1 GTSNPN, CDR2 SVGIG (reference sequence). The CDR3 loop is CAWSVTLNTGELFF. The CDR3 coding sequence is TGTGCCTGGAGTGTGACTTTAAACACCGGGGAGCTGTTTTTT.

This clonotype was seen a handful of times. The junction does not match germline at one end; this may be a read error. The V call is TRBV5-1, the J call TRBJ1-1; D unresolved. This CDR3 region has 15 residues. Looked up from germline, CDR1 is SGHRS and CDR2 is YFSETQ. CDR3 DNA sequence: TGCGCCGGCAGCCAAGCCCTAGGATTGAACACTGAAGCTTTCTTT. Protein product: CAGSQALGLNTEAFF.

The chain employs TRBV11-2 and TRBJ1-3; D unclear. V was clipped by 1 base and J by 8 bases, with 12 bases between them. The CDR3 has 14 residues. Germline-derived CDR1 and CDR2 are SGHAT and FQNNGV. CDR3 sequence: CASSLVWRKDTIYF. CDR3 coding DNA: TGTGCCAGCAGCTTAGTTTGGCGGAAGGACACCATATATTTT.

This clonotype was seen a few times. The chain couples TRBV2 to TRBJ2-5; 15 nucleotides line up with TRBD2. V lost 0 bases, J lost 6 bases, and 11 bases stayed unmatched. The CDR3 covers 19 residues. The germline V gene has CDR1 SNHLY and CDR2 FYNNEI. The CDR3 nucleotides are TGTGCCAGCAGTGAAGCAGGACTAGCGGGGGGGCCCGCATTAAAGACCCAGTACTTC. Encoded protein: CASSEAGLAGGPALKTQYF.

This clonotype was observed a few times. This sequence joins TRBV7-9 and TRBJ1-5, with unresolved D. Trimming cost V 5 bases and J 0 bases, with 17 bases left between them. The CDR3 runs 17 residues. CDR1 is SEHNR, CDR2 FQNEAQ, per germline (reference sequence). The DNA for the CDR3 is TGTGCCAGCAGCCCAATGACCGGGAGAACTAGCAATCAGCCCCAGCATTTT. Amino acids: CASSPMTGRTSNQPQHF.

V is TRBV7-2 and J is TRBJ2-7; D may be TRBD1 or TRBD2 (5 bases each). Germline CDR1 SGHTA, CDR2 FQGNSA. The V end was cut by 3 bases, the J end by 7 bases, with 10 bases between. The CDR3 covers 12 residues. The CDR3 is CASSFSWGEQYF. CDR3 nucleotides: TGTGCCAGCAGCTTTAGCTGGGGGGAGCAGTACTTC.

This clonotype came up many times. The rearrangement uses TRBV5-1 and TRBJ1-1, with TRBD1 matching over 10 bases. The V gene's germline CDR1 is SGHRS and CDR2 YFSETQ. Unmatched junction bases numbered 2, after V lost 3 bases and J lost 3 bases. The CDR3 contains 14 residues. The CDR3 DNA reads TGCGCCAGCAGCTGGACAGGGGGTGACACTGAAGCTTTCTTT. Protein sequence: CASSWTGGDTEAFF. Complete variable domain (other parts from reference TRBV5-1 and TRBJ1-1): KAGVTQTPRYLIKTRGQQVTLSCSPISGHRSVSWYQQTPGQGLQFLFEYFSETQRNKGNFPGRFSGRQFSNSRSEMNVSTLELGDSALYLCASSWTGGDTEAFFGQGTRLTVV.